The TCR beta chain under discussion was sequenced for a study of blood T cell repertoires in COVID-19. Study-wide context: T cells, B-cell-depleted T cells, or PBMCs provided the cDNA or gDNA that served as material.

This clone came up once. The germline V and J ends were trimmed by 5 bases and 8 bases, with 13 bases remaining between them. Looked up from germline, CDR1 is MRHNA and CDR2 is SNTAGT. The CDR3 covers 13 residues. Sequencing was performed with immunoSEQ multiplex PCR; in TCRdb, only in-frame clones are kept and a portion is missing. The sample lists about 130,000 clones, 65% to 90% seen once, with roughly a quarter in the top ten. V is TRBV6-4 and J is TRBJ2-1; weak D call: TRBD2 (7 bases). This TCR derives from a woman of 80 years or more with acute or convalescent COVID-19. The sequenced sample consisted of peripheral blood. CDR3 sequence reads: CASSPGGRYEQFF. The CDR3 DNA reads as TGTGCCAGCAGTCCGGGGGGCCGGTATGAGCAGTTCTTC.